Listed here is a single TCR beta chain. The target of this receptor is not known. The input lacks base qualities; no much larger clone sits a single base away. Other DNA variants within this sample encode the same CDR3. CD8 naive samples consisted of CD45RO-negative cells that were positively selected for CCR7, yielding a CD45RA+CCR7+ population without TemRA cells. Donors were healthy HIV-negative adults with no recently reported acute infections or vaccinations. Only Caucasian adults living in Nashville, Tennessee, USA were represented among the donors. After blood collection by leukapheresis, PBMCs were isolated using Ficoll-Histopaque density gradient centrifugation and then cryopreserved in the vapor phase of liquid nitrogen. Analytical flow cytometry was used to check the purity and quantity of every magnetically sorted T cell population. Genomic DNA was isolated from each sorted fraction and quantified by UV absorbance on a Nanodrop 2000c.

Using the deep immunoSEQ assay, multiplex PCR amplified TCR CDR3 regions from genomic DNA. Extracted genomic DNA from each cell subset was distributed evenly across all wells of several immunoSEQ 96-well plates, and each plate was treated as a replicate. For sorted subsets, 200 to 250 ng of genomic DNA, equivalent to some 30,000 T cell genomes, went into each replicate PCR. The purified libraries were quantified using a Qubit 3.0 fluorometer, sized with a Bioanalyzer 2100, and then quantified again using the KAPA Library Quantification kit. Each immunoSEQ 96-well plate was sequenced on its own single-read 150-cycle Illumina NextSeq 550 flow cell. Turning to the authors' computational methods: The immunoSEQ output contained only junctional sequences without quality scores, so filtering could not match that applied to full-length reads. Sequences were annotated with PyIR, a Python wrapper for IgBLAST v1.9, and V/J genes and CDR3 were assigned using IMGT germline references. Any read was removed if the V/J assignment was weak (E-value above 1e-6), the CDR3 was missing, or the read contained stop codons, out-of-frame junctions, or ambiguous translated residues. A V3J clonotype was defined by an identical inferred V gene, J gene, and CDR3 amino acid sequence. To compute the percentage overlap between repertoires, the number of shared unique clonotypes was divided by the size of the smaller repertoire. Repertoire richness was assessed with RTK rarefaction, the Chao1 estimator, and Recon v2.1 estimates of unobserved clonotypes. For all TCRbeta clonotypes obtained by the gDNA method from several donors, generation probabilities were computed with OLGA. TCRdb limited this immuneACCESS table to in-frame rearrangements with V and J called. A share of clones is missing; checked studies link under half to unresolved V genes, and the rest is unexplained. V and J calls and clone size are as listed in that table; D and trimming were resolved from the DNA. The sample table holds about 2.1 million clones, of which over 85% were seen once. Over 1.5% of the sample comes from the top ten.

The record originates from a study of shared clonotypes between healthy human individuals (dated by TCRdb to the early 2020s). The study in broad terms: The cohort included three men and two women between 18 and 49 years of age. For each donor, CD4 naive and CD4 memory were each run on three plates, CD8 naive on two plates, and CD8 memory on one plate. To estimate repertoire size and how much clonotypes are shared between individuals, the study performed deep sequencing of blood TCR repertoires from roughly five healthy adults. To increase sequencing depth and limit assay-specific biases, TCR repertoire library preparation and sequencing were carried out by different laboratories using diverse techniques. Per donor, leukapheresis produced somewhere between about 0.94 and 10 billion PBMCs. Broader findings and caveats from the paper: Based on pairwise subsampling, the degree of clonotype sharing among donors was expected to be affected by sequencing depth. Estimated clonotype richness was generally larger for naive than for memory subsets. Even with the large sequencing depth, rarefaction of the sorted-subset datasets indicated that sequencing was incomplete. Sampling was restricted to blood, and TCR repertoires in tissue are likely to differ from TCR repertoires in blood. When several donors were compared, the shared fraction of clonotypes was about 5% for naive CD4, more than 3% for naive CD8, 2.3% for memory CD4, and 0.4% for memory CD8. Because the study included only a small number of donors, the genetic and exposure-history diversity represented was limited. Compared with non-shared clonotypes, clonotypes shared by all four sorted-subset donors had higher generation probabilities.

CDR1 is given as SGHDN and CDR2 as FVKESK, both from the germline V gene. Counted from cysteine to phenylalanine, this CDR3 has 15 amino acids. Left in the record is the CDR3 DNA by itself, 45 bases read in frame from the first base. The germline ends are 7 bases apart after V is trimmed by 1 base and J by 0 bases. The clonotype was recovered from a man aged 18 to 35 in good health. Some clones in this sample may be carry-over from other donors' samples. The rearranged chain carries TRBV14 and TRBJ1-5; the D gene is possibly TRBD1, with 5 bases matching. The material sequenced was naive CD8+ T cells from PBMCs. This specimen's cell subset or site label, per the study, means: CD45RA+CCR7+. The nucleotide sequence reads as follows: TGTGCCAGCAGCCAAGGGGGGGGTAGCAATCAGCCCCAGCATTTT. Translation gives CASSQGGGSNQPQHF.